One sample yielded the 10 T cell receptor beta chains listed below, sequenced in a study of CD8+ T cells in alopecia areata. Reverse transcription of extracted RNA yielded cDNA, which provided the sequencing template. Repertoires were generated with immunoSEQ multiplex PCR, while TCRdb's copy carries only in-frame clones and drops some. The data hold under 200,000 clones, with around three fifths observed a single time. Indicated treatment: oral pan-JAK inhibitor, 5-10 mg twice daily. Specimen: CD4+ T cells sorted from blood, collected at week 4, from a patient treated with tofacitinib. These receptors were taken from a human donor with alopecia areata.

V is TRBV30 and J is TRBJ1-6; TRBD1 is a possible D gene (5 bases). Trimming stripped 0 bases from V and 7 bases from J, with 19 bases between. This CDR3 has 17 amino acids. Germline values: CDR1 GTSNPN, CDR2 SVGIG (reference sequence). The CDR3 here is CAWSVQRVFGGNSPLHF. The CDR3 nucleotides are TGTGCCTGGAGTGTACAAAGAGTCTTTGGGGGAAATTCACCCCTCCACTTT.

The genes are TRBV5-4 and TRBJ2-2; D is ambiguous. The germline CDR1 and CDR2 sequences are SGHNT and YYREEE (reference sequence). The CDR3 is made up of 13 amino acids. Deletions cut 5 bases from V and 1 base from J, with 6 bases between. CDR3 residues: CASSPQNTGELFF. CDR3 coding DNA: TGTGCCAGCAGTCCCCAGAACACCGGGGAGCTGTTTTTT. The variable domain in full, completed from reference TRBV5-4 and TRBJ2-2, reads ETGVTQSPTHLIKTRGQQVTLRCSSQSGHNTVSWYQQALGQGPQFIFQYYREEENGRGNFPPRFSGLQFPNYSSELNVNALELDDSALYLCASSPQNTGELFFGEGSRLTVL.

The gene calls are TRBV7-8 and TRBJ2-7; 10 bases line up with TRBD1. V was pared by 3 bases and J by 2 bases, with 4 bases of the junction left unmatched. Germline values: CDR1 SGHVS, CDR2 FQNEAQ. This CDR3 has 15 residues. The CDR3: CASSFGDRGPYEQYF. CDR3 bases: TGTGCCAGCAGCTTCGGGGACAGGGGTCCCTACGAGCAGTACTTC.

Concerning this clone: Within the sample, other DNA sequences also encode this same CDR3. This sequence joins TRBV29-1 and TRBJ1-2; perhaps TRBD1 as D (5 bases). Looked up from germline, CDR1 is SQVTM and CDR2 is ANQGSEA. This CDR3 has 11 amino acids. The V end lost 0 bases, the J end lost 8 bases, and 7 bases lay between the germline ends. In nucleotides, the CDR3 is TGCAGCGTTGAAGATCGGGGCGGCTACACCTTC. As protein: CSVEDRGGYTF. Complete variable domain (other parts from reference TRBV29-1 and TRBJ1-2): SAVISQKPSRDICQRGTSLTIQCQVDSQVTMMFWYRQQPGQSLTLIATANQGSEATYESGFVIDKFPISRPNLTFSTLTVSNMSPEDSSIYLCSVEDRGGYTFGSGTRLTVV.

This clone occurred once. The genes are TRBV6-5 and TRBJ1-2, with D possibly matching TRBD1 (5 bases). V was shortened by 6 bases and J by 5 bases, with 16 bases between the two germline ends. Per the germline V gene, CDR1 is MNHEY and CDR2 is SVGAGI. The CDR3 has 14 amino acids. The CDR3 here is CASSARRGSYGYTF. The CDR3 DNA is TGTGCCAGCAGCGCCAGGAGGGGTAGTTATGGCTACACCTTC.

The gene calls are TRBV7-9 and TRBJ1-5; 8 nucleotides match TRBD1. The germline V gene has CDR1 SEHNR and CDR2 FQNEAQ (reference sequence). This CDR3 is built from 17 residues. V was clipped by 10 bases and J by 5 bases; unmatched bases: 19. The CDR3 nucleotides are TGTGCCACGTCAACCCTCGGTGAGACAGGGGTGTATCAGCCCCAGCATTTT. It yields the protein CATSTLGETGVYQPQHF.

The chain joins TRBV27 to TRBJ2-7, with TRBD2 matching over 7 bases. Trimming removed 6 bases from V and 0 bases from J; junction bases left unmatched: 8. Per germline, CDR1 MNHEY and CDR2 SMNVEV (reference sequence). The CDR3 contains 15 residues. The CDR3 spells CASRAGLSYSYEQYF. The CDR3 DNA reads TGTGCCAGCAGAGCGGGACTTTCCTACTCCTACGAGCAGTACTTC.

The chain recombines TRBV4-1 with TRBJ1-1, with 8 bases that match TRBD1. The CDR3 has 16 residues. Germline CDR1 and CDR2: MGHRA and YSYEKL. V was clipped by 0 bases and J by 9 bases; unmatched bases: 12. Here the CDR3 DNA reads TGCGCCAGCAGCCAAGATCCTGGACAGGGAGGGAGACAAGCTTTCTTT. It codes for CASSQDPGQGGRQAFF.

The V and J genes are TRBV29-1 and TRBJ1-2; TRBD1 is a possible D gene (5 bases). This CDR3 is built from 13 residues. Germline V gene lookup returns CDR1 SQVTM and CDR2 ANQGSEA. V dropped 6 bases and J dropped 4 bases, with 15 bases sitting between them. CDR3 amino acids: CSVASGPGYGYTF. CDR3 nucleotide sequence: TGCAGCGTCGCCTCGGGGCCCGGCTATGGCTACACCTTC. The variable domain in full, with the rest retrieved from reference TRBV29-1 and TRBJ1-2, is SAVISQKPSRDICQRGTSLTIQCQVDSQVTMMFWYRQQPGQSLTLIATANQGSEATYESGFVIDKFPISRPNLTFSTLTVSNMSPEDSSIYLCSVASGPGYGYTFGSGTRLTVV.

The rearrangement uses TRBV6-5 and TRBJ1-2; TRBD1 aligns across 8 bases. With 6 bases clipped from V and 3 bases from J, the junction kept 6 bases outside the gene matches. The CDR3 has 14 residues. Looked up from germline, CDR1 is MNHEY and CDR2 is SVGAGI. The CDR3 sequence: CASSRLTGDYGYTF. The CDR3 region has the DNA TGTGCCAGCAGCCGCTTGACAGGGGACTATGGCTACACCTTC.